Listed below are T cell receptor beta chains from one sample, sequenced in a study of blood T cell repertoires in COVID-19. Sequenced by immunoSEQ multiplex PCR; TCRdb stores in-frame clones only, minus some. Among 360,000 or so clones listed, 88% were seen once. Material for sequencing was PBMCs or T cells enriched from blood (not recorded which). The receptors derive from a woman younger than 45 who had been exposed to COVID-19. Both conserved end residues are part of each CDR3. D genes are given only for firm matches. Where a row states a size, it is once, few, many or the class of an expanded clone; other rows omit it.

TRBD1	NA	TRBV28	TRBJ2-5	TGTGCCAGCAGTTCTACAGGGGGCGCTGGGACCCAGTACTTC	CASSSTGGAGTQYF
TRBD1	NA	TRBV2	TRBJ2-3	TGTGCCAGCAGTGATAGACAGGGTCGCGATACGCAGTATTTT	CASSDRQGRDTQYF
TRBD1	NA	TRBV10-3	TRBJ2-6	TGTGCCATCAGTGTGCAGGGGGCTGGGGCCAACGTCCTGACTTTC	CAISVQGAGANVLTF
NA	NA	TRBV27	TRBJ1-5	TGTGCCAGCAGTTTAATGGCAATCGGGAATCAGCCCCAGCATTTT	CASSLMAIGNQPQHF
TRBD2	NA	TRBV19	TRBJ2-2	TGTGCCAGTAGTAGGACTAGTTTGAACACCGGGGAGCTGTTTTTT	CASSRTSLNTGELFF
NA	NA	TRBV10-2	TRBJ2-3	TGCGCCAGCAGTAGCGCAGATACGCAGTATTTT	CASSSADTQYF
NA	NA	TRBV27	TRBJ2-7	TGTGCCAGCAGTTGGCAGTTTAACTACGAGCAGTACTTC	CASSWQFNYEQYF
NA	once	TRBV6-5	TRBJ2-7	TGTGCCAGCAAGTCTAGCCTAAATCACGAGCAGTACTTC	CASKSSLNHEQYF
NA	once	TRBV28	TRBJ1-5	TGTGCCAGCAGTTTAATCAGTGAGGATCAGCCCCAGCATTTT	CASSLISEDQPQHF
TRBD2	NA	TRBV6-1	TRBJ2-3	TGTGCCAGCAGTGATGGCGGGAGGGAGACAGATACGCAGTATTTT	CASSDGGRETDTQYF
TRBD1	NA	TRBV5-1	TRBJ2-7	TGCGCCAGCAGCGACCGGGACAGGGATTCCTACGAGCAGTACTTC	CASSDRDRDSYEQYF
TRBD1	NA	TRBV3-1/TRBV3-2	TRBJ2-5	TGTGCCAGCAGCCATAGACAGGGACCCTTAACCCAGTACTTC	CASSHRQGPLTQYF
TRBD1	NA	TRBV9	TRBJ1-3	TGTGCCAGCAGCGTGGGGACAGTCTCTGGAAACACCATATATTTT	CASSVGTVSGNTIYF
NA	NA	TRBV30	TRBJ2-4	TGTGCCTGGAGTGTACTGAACATTCAGTACTTC	CAWSVLNIQYF
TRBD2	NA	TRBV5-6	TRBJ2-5	TGTGCCAGCAGCTTGGTGGGGGGAGGGCCTCAAGAGACCCAGTACTTC	CASSLVGGGPQETQYF
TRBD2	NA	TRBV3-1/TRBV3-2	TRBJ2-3	TGTGCCAGCAGCCAAGACCCGGGACTAGCGGGAGCGGGAGATACGCAGTATTTT	CASSQDPGLAGAGDTQYF
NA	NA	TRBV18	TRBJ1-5	TGTGCCAGCTCACCTAGACAGGCGGATCAGCCCCAGCATTTT	CASSPRQADQPQHF
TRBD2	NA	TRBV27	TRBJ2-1	TGTGCCAGCAGTTTTGGACTAGCGGGTGATGAGCAGTTCTTC	CASSFGLAGDEQFF
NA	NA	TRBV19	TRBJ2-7	TGTGCCAGTAGCCACCACAGTAGATCCTCCTACGAGCAGTACTTC	CASSHHSRSSYEQYF
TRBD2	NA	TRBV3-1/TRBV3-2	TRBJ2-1	TGTGCCAGCAGCCAAGGCCTTGGGAGCGGGAGGGTCGATGAGCAGTTCTTC	CASSQGLGSGRVDEQFF
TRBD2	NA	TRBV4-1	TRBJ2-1	TGCGCCAGCAGCCAAGAACGCCTAGCGGGAGTGAGTAATGAGCAGTTCTTC	CASSQERLAGVSNEQFF
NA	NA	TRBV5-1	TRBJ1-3	TGCGCCAGCAGCCCTGGGGGGGACGGAAACACCATATATTTT	CASSPGGDGNTIYF
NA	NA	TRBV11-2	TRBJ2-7	TGTGCCAGCAGCTTAGAGTCGTTCGAGCAGTACTTC	CASSLESFEQYF
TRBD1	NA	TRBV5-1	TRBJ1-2	TGCGCCAGCAGCTTGGAGCGACAGGGCCGGGAGAGGGATGGCTACACCTTC	CASSLERQGRERDGYTF
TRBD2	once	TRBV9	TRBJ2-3	TGTGCCAGCAGCGTCGGTAGCGGGAGTGCTGGCACAGATACGCAGTATTTT	CASSVGSGSAGTDTQYF
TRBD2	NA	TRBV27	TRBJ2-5	TGTGCCAGCAGCCCATCCCGACTAGCGGGATTGGGTGAGACCCAGTACTTC	CASSPSRLAGLGETQYF
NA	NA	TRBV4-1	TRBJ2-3	TGCGCCAGCAGCCAAGAGATGTCAGGACTCCGCACAGATACGCAGTATTTT	CASSQEMSGLRTDTQYF
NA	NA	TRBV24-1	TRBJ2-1	TGTGCCACCAGTGATTTGCAGGGCGGTAATGAGCAGTTCTTC	CATSDLQGGNEQFF
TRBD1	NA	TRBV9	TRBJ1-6	TGTGCCAGCAATATCGGACAGGATAATTCACCCCTCCACTTT	CASNIGQDNSPLHF
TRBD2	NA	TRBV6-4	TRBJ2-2	TGTGCCAGCAGTGCTCATGCTAGCGGCACCGGGGAGCTGTTTTTT	CASSAHASGTGELFF
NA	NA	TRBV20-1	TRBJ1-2	TGCAGTGAAAAGGGGTTCGGCTACACCTTC	CSEKGFGYTF
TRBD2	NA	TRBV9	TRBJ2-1	TGTGCCAGCAGCGTTCTAGCGGGAGGGCCCATCAATGAGCAGTTCTTC	CASSVLAGGPINEQFF
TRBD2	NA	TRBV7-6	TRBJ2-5	TGTGCCAGCGAGTCACTAGCGGGCGTACAAGAGACCCAGTACTTC	CASESLAGVQETQYF
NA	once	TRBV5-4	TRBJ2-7	TGTGCCAGCAGCTTTGGCCGGGTACCCTACGAGCAGTACTTC	CASSFGRVPYEQYF
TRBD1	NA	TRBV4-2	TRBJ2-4	TGTGCCAGCAGCCAAGGTAGAAGTCAGGGGGCAAGGTCAAAAAACATTCAGTACTTC	CASSQGRSQGARSKNIQYF
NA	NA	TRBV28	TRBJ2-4	TGTGCCAGCAGTTTTGAGGGTGTTCGGTACTTC	CASSFEGVRYF
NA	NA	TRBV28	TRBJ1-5	TGTGCCAGCAGTTTGTATACTGGCGGACAGCCCCAGCATTTT	CASSLYTGGQPQHF
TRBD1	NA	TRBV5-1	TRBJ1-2	TGCGCCAGCAGCCTAAGCGAGGGGGCGGGCTACACCTTC	CASSLSEGAGYTF
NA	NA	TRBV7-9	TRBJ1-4	TGTGCCAGCAGCCCCGGGTCTGAAAAACTGTTTTTT	CASSPGSEKLFF
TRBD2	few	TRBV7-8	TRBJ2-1	TGTGCCAGCAGCATTGGGACTAGCGGGAGTCGTGAGCAGTTCTTC	CASSIGTSGSREQFF
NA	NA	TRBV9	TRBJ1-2	TGTGCCAGCAGCCCCCGCGGGGTGGATGGCTACACCTTC	CASSPRGVDGYTF
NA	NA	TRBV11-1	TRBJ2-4	TGTGCCAGCAGCATTACTAACGGCGGAAACATTCAGTACTTC	CASSITNGGNIQYF
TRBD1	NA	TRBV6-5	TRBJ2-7	TGTGCCCGCAGACAGGGGCCTTACGAGCAGTACTTC	CARRQGPYEQYF
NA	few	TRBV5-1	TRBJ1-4	TGCGCCAGCAGCGCGGGAGGGAATGAAAAACTGTTTTTT	CASSAGGNEKLFF
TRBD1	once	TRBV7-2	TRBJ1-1	TGTGCCAGCAGCCCCGGGACAGGGGTTATGAACACTGAAGCTTTCTTT	CASSPGTGVMNTEAFF
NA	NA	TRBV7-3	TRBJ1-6	TGTGCCAGCAGCGCCGATCAGGGGCATAATTCACCCCTCCACTTT	CASSADQGHNSPLHF
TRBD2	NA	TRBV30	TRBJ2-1	TGTGCCTGGAGTGGGGGAGCGGGGGAGCAGTTCTTC	CAWSGGAGEQFF
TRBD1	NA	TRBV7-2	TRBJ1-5	TGTGCCAGCAGCCCAGCGACAGGGTCCCAACCCCAGCATTTT	CASSPATGSQPQHF
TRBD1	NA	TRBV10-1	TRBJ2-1	TGCGCCAGCAGCGGCCGGGACAGGGAGAATGAGCAGTTCTTC	CASSGRDRENEQFF
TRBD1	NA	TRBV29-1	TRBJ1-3	TGCAGCGCTTCACATTCCGGGACAGGGGGAATCGGAAACACCATATATTTT	CSASHSGTGGIGNTIYF
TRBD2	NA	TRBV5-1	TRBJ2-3	TGCGCCAGCAGCTTGGCGGCTAGCGGGGACACAGATACGCAGTATTTT	CASSLAASGDTDTQYF
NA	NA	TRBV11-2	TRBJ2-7	TGTGCCAGCAGTTTCCGGGACACCTTCTTTTACGAGCAGTACTTC	CASSFRDTFFYEQYF
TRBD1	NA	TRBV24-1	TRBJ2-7	TGTGCCACCAGTGATGGGGACAGTCTCGTCGAGCAGTACTTC	CATSDGDSLVEQYF
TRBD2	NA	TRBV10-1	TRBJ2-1	TGCGCCAGCAGTGAAATCGGAGGGCGGGAGAATGAGCAGTTCTTC	CASSEIGGRENEQFF
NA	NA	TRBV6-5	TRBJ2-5	TGTGCCAGCAGTTACTCCCGAGAGAGGGACCAGTACTTC	CASSYSRERDQYF
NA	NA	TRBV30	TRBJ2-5	TGTGCCGGCGGGGCCCAGTACCAAGAGACCCAGTACTTC	CAGGAQYQETQYF
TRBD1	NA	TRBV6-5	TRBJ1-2	TGTGCCAGCAGTTACTCGACAGGGCGCTACGGCTACACCTTC	CASSYSTGRYGYTF
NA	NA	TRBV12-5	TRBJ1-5	TGTGCTAGTGGTTTTAGTAGCAATCAGCCCCAGCATTTT	CASGFSSNQPQHF
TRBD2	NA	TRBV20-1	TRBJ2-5	TGCAGTGCTAGTTCTAGCGGGAGAGAGACCCAGTACTTC	CSASSSGRETQYF